This T cell receptor (beta chain) is from a study of beta chain features in type 1 diabetes. Points from the study as a whole: A definitive answer on HLA type influencing TCRB rearrangement was not reached here.

Of the isolated RNA, all was reverse transcribed, and so the sequenced material was expressed TCRB transcripts. The protocol was immunoSEQ multiplex PCR, while the TCRdb copy is restricted to in-frame clones and leaves out a portion. Counted here are hundreds of thousands of clones, around 15% occurring once; the ten biggest clones make up about 0.093%. The length of the CDR3 is 12 residues. Deletions cut 5 bases from V and 4 bases from J, with 8 bases between. From germline, CDR1 is SGHTA and CDR2 FQGTGA. This clone was counted only a few times. Its antigen is as yet unknown. This receptor was obtained from a man between 18 and 35 years old in good health. The V and J genes are TRBV7-3 and TRBJ1-2; D is uncertain. Input material: naive CD4+ T cells from blood. CDR3 sequence: CASSTRSYGYTF. The CDR3, as DNA: TGTGCCAGCAGCACTCGGAGCTATGGCTACACCTTC.